The 10 T cell receptor beta chains reported below all come from one sample, sequenced in a study of CD8 T cells in Susac syndrome. When the RNA was reverse transcribed, random hexamers were used with an input of about 0.5 to 1 ug. TCRdb fed the immunoSEQ multiplex PCR reads into MiXCR, producing one record per CDR3 protein. The table lists 400,000 or so distinct CDR3 sequences, approximately 85% of them singletons. The sample was CD8+ T cells from PBMCs. Receptor source: a human donor with multiple sclerosis.

J is TRBJ2-7 and V is TRBV29-1; tentative D call: TRBD1 (6 bases). This CDR3 has 15 residues. Trimming took off 0 bases at V and 1 base at J, with 13 bases between the two ends. The V gene's germline CDR1 is SQVTM and CDR2 ANQGSEA. This CDR3 is CSVEERRQVSYEQYF. CDR3 coding DNA: TGCAGCGTTGAAGAACGACGACAGGTTTCCTACGAGCAGTACTTC.

A word on this clonotype: A junction end diverges from the germline sequence, so it may reflect a read error. The chain uses TRBV29-1 and TRBJ2-7; 8 bases are a match to TRBD1. CDR3 length equals 12 residues. The V gene's germline CDR1 is SQVTM and CDR2 ANQGSEA. CDR3 DNA sequence: TGCAGCGTCCTCTCGGGACAGGCCGAGGAGTACTTC. Translating gives CSVLSGQAEEYF.

The V call is TRBV4-1, the J call TRBJ2-4; 14 bases align to TRBD2. There are 18 residues in the CDR3. J gave up 3 bases and V 4 bases, and 8 bases lay outside the gene matches. The germline V gene has CDR1 MGHRA and CDR2 YSYEKL. Written as DNA, the CDR3 is TGCGCCAGCAGCCCGGGACTAGCGGGAGTTGGTGGCAAAAACATTCAGTACTTC. This translates into CASSPGLAGVGGKNIQYF.

The chain recombines TRBV3-1 with TRBJ1-1, with D uncertain. The CDR3 is 13 amino acids. Germline CDR1 LGHDT, CDR2 YNNKEL (reference sequence). V was clipped by 4 bases and J by 0 bases, with 6 bases between them. DNA for the CDR3: TGTGCCAGCAGCCGGCCTATGAACACTGAAGCTTTCTTT. This codes for CASSRPMNTEAFF.

The chain combines TRBV6-5 with TRBJ2-1, with TRBD2 identical over 10 bases. V was clipped by 1 base and J by 5 bases; unmatched bases: 5. Germline V lookup: CDR1 MNHEY, CDR2 SVGAGI. The CDR3 covers 16 residues. The CDR3 is CASSYYLGLADNEQFF. CDR3 DNA: TGTGCCAGCAGTTACTACCTCGGACTAGCGGACAATGAGCAGTTCTTC.

This clonotype has just one count. V gene TRBV4-1 combines with J gene TRBJ2-7, with TRBD1 as a possible D gene (5 bases). Germline lookup yields CDR1 MGHRA and CDR2 YSYEKL. Trimming left V 2 bases short and J 4 bases short, with 9 bases between. CDR3 length: 13 residues. The DNA of the CDR3 is TGCGCCAGCAGCCAAACCAAGGGGTACGAGCAGTACTTC. This codes for CASSQTKGYEQYF.

The chain joins TRBV4-1 to TRBJ2-1; D is perhaps TRBD1 or TRBD2 (5 bases each). Between the trimmed V and J ends, which lost 5 bases and 4 bases, there was a span of 24 bases. This CDR3 spans 18 amino acids. Germline V gives CDR1 MGHRA, CDR2 YSYEKL. The CDR3 region has the DNA TGCGCCAGCAGCGCCTATTCCTCCGGGGCCAGAGTTTACAATGAGCAGTTCTTC. It specifies CASSAYSSGARVYNEQFF.

This clonotype was counted a single time. The chain uses TRBV5-1 and TRBJ1-2, with 8 bases lining up with TRBD1. V lost 0 bases, J lost 3 bases, and 7 bases stayed unmatched. The V gene's germline CDR1 is SGHRS and CDR2 YFSETQ. This CDR3 has 16 residues. The CDR3 spells CASSLDLAGGYYGYTF. In nucleotides, the CDR3 is TGCGCCAGCAGCTTGGATCTAGCAGGGGGCTACTATGGCTACACCTTC.

In the case of this clonotype: The conserved phenylalanine or tryptophan normally closing the CDR3 is absent here, so this likely arose from a read error. V is TRBV12-3 or TRBV12-4 and J is TRBJ1-2; 8 bases line up with TRBD1. The CDR3 runs to 15 residues. With V trimmed by 5 bases and J by 4 bases, 9 bases remained unmatched. The DNA of the CDR3 is TGTGCCAGCAGTCCAGGACAGGGTGCAGTCTATGGCTACACCTTA. Protein sequence: CASSPGQGAVYGYTL.

The chain combines TRBV11-3 with TRBJ2-3, with TRBD1 identical over 9 bases. Germline trimming cut 0 bases from V and 4 bases from J; bases unmatched to any gene: 11. The CDR3 loop spans 18 amino acids. CDR1 is SGHNT, CDR2 YENEEA, per germline. The CDR3 bases are TGTGCCAGCAGCTTAGAGGGATCAGGACAGGGGTCGGCAGATACGCAGTATTTT. It specifies CASSLEGSGQGSADTQYF.